These 12 T cell receptor beta chains share one sample of origin, sequenced in a study of blood T cells in healthy people across ages. A second PCR of roughly 7 to 11 cycles used a sample-barcoded 5' primer and a J-beta primer mix. MiXCR, applied by TCRdb to the 5' RACE reads, yields one record per CDR3 protein. The sample includes more than 1,000,000 distinct CDR3 sequences, around 25% of them seen just once. This same sample was also taken into another study, of T cells of mothers and their children.

Material for sequencing was blood. The receptor source for this set is a girl aged 2 to 9 in good health.

The chain uses TRBV6-5 and TRBJ2-5; D call uncertain. The germline V gene encodes CDR1 MNHEY and CDR2 SVGAGI. This CDR3 contains 12 residues. V lost 8 bases and J 1 base, leaving 8 bases between the germline ends. In nucleotides, the CDR3 is TGTGCCAGCCGGGCCTTCCAAGAGACCCAGTACTTC. It translates to CASRAFQETQYF.

This clonotype was observed a handful of times. The V call is TRBV24-1, the J call TRBJ2-7; D not resolved. Germline CDR1 KGHDR, CDR2 SFDVKD. V was clipped by 3 bases and J by 9 bases, with 14 bases between them. The CDR3 loop spans 13 amino acids. CDR3 amino acids: CATSDSRYGGQYF. The CDR3 coding sequence is TGTGCCACCAGTGATAGTCGCTACGGCGGGCAGTACTTC.

This sequence joins TRBV7-2 and TRBJ1-2; D gene ambiguous. This CDR3 is built from 18 residues. Trimming removed 2 bases at V and 4 bases at J, with 23 bases between. CDR1 is SGHTA and CDR2 is FQGNSA in the germline V gene. DNA of the CDR3: TGTGCCAGCAGCTTAAGCTTAGGTGTTTCGGTTTCTAGCTATGGCTACACCTTC. Translating gives CASSLSLGVSVSSYGYTF. Using reference TRBV7-2 and TRBJ1-2 for the parts outside the CDR3, the full variable domain is GAGVSQSPSNKVTEKGKDVELRCDPISGHTALYWYRQSLGQGLEFLIYFQGNSAPDKSGLPSDRFSAERTGGSVSTLTIQRTQQEDSAVYLCASSLSLGVSVSSYGYTFGSGTRLTVV.

V and J are TRBV20-1 and TRBJ2-3; 7 bases agree with TRBD2. This CDR3 comprises 15 residues. Germline V gene lookup returns CDR1 DFQATT and CDR2 SNEGSKA (reference sequence). After removal of 5 bases from V and 2 bases from J, the junction contained 10 bases not matched to a gene. This CDR3 is CSAPPLADHTDTQYF. DNA for the CDR3: TGCAGTGCTCCCCCTCTAGCGGATCACACAGATACGCAGTATTTT.

This clonotype came up a few times. V gene TRBV5-4 combines with J gene TRBJ2-1, with 7 bases aligning to TRBD2. V lost 4 bases and J lost 10; bases outside the gene matches: 11. The germline gives CDR1 SGHNT, CDR2 YYREEE (reference sequence). There are 14 residues in the CDR3. The CDR3 is CASSHPGTGGEQFF. DNA for the CDR3: TGTGCCAGCAGCCACCCAGGTACCGGGGGGGAGCAGTTCTTC.

The genes are TRBV6-6 and TRBJ2-3; D is unclear. The germline V gene has CDR1 MNHNY and CDR2 SVGAGI (reference sequence). Trimming took off 2 bases at V and 1 base at J, with 10 bases between the two ends. The CDR3 totals 15 residues. The CDR3 DNA sequence: TGTGCCAGCAGTTACGGTGAATCGGGCACAGATACGCAGTATTTT. This encodes CASSYGESGTDTQYF.

This clonotype was counted only a few times. The chain couples TRBV4-1 to TRBJ2-5, with D possibly matching TRBD1 (5 bases). Gene TRBJ2-7 matches the end of the DNA better, so the J call may be wrong. This CDR3 region has 13 residues. The germline gives CDR1 MGHRA, CDR2 YSYEKL. The CDR3 loop is CASSQEGADEQYF. The CDR3 DNA follows: TGCGCCAGCAGCCAAGAAGGGGCGGACGAGCAGTACTTC.

The CDR3 sequence is CASSNGLAGGGTGELFF. As DNA, the CDR3 is TGTGCCAGCAGCAACGGACTAGCGGGAGGAGGCACCGGGGAGCTGTTTTTT. The chain joins TRBV5-4 to TRBJ2-2, with TRBD2 matching 14 bases. CDR1 is SGHNT and CDR2 is YYREEE in the germline V gene (reference sequence). This CDR3 has 17 residues. V trimming: 4 bases; J trimming: 4 bases; junction bases outside the gene matches: 6.

This rearrangement joins TRBV6-1 to TRBJ2-5; D may be TRBD1 (5 bases). Trimming left V 1 base short and J 2 bases short, with 11 bases between. The CDR3 is 15 residues long. The germline gives CDR1 MNHNS, CDR2 SASEGT. The CDR3 sequence: CASSEGQFIQETQYF. CDR3 coding DNA: TGTGCCAGCAGTGAAGGACAGTTCATTCAAGAGACCCAGTACTTC.

The chain employs TRBV29-1 and TRBJ2-5, with a weak D call TRBD2 (6 bases). The DNA end is more similar to TRBJ2-1, so the J call may be wrong. CDR1 and CDR2 from the germline V gene are SQVTM and ANQGSEA. The CDR3 has 15 residues. The CDR3 reads CSVDWRAISGDEQFF. CDR3 sequence (DNA): TGCAGCGTTGATTGGAGGGCCATAAGTGGAGACGAGCAGTTCTTC.

V gene TRBV5-1 combines with J gene TRBJ2-1, with 9 positions matching TRBD1. CDR1 is SGHRS and CDR2 is YFSETQ in the germline V gene. With V trimmed by 3 bases and J by 7 bases, 5 bases remained unmatched. The CDR3 is 14 amino acids. The CDR3 here is CASSWGQGLNEQFF. In DNA, the CDR3 is TGCGCCAGCAGCTGGGGACAGGGATTGAATGAGCAGTTCTTC.

This clonotype has only a few counts. The gene calls are TRBV7-2 and TRBJ2-3, with 9 bases lining up with TRBD1. Germline V lookup: CDR1 SGHTA, CDR2 FQGNSA. The ends lost 4 bases at V and 5 bases at J; junction bases unmatched: 10. The CDR3 is 16 amino acids. CDR3 loop: CASSYRQGGYEDTQYF. The DNA of the CDR3 is TGTGCCAGCAGCTATAGACAGGGGGGATACGAAGATACGCAGTATTTT.